The next 20 T cell receptor beta chains were all read from a single sample in a study of T cells after yellow fever vaccination. TCRdb redid the calling of the 5' RACE reads with MiXCR, one entry per CDR3 protein. The repertoire has 200,000 to 300,000 distinct CDR3 sequences, less than 9% of them found once; the top ten carry approximately 0.85%. The sample here was CD4+ T cells sorted from PBMCs, taken 15 days after the yellow fever booster vaccination. The receptor source for this set is a man aged 25 to 45 who received the YFV17D yellow fever vaccine.

This clonotype was counted at least ten times. V usage is TRBV7-2 and J usage is TRBJ2-7; D possibly corresponds to TRBD1 (6 bases). The V end lost 1 base, the J end lost 2 bases, and 9 bases lay between the germline ends. CDR1 is SGHTA and CDR2 is FQGNSA in the germline V gene. This CDR3 has 14 residues. DNA for the CDR3: TGTGCCAGCAGCTTAGGACAGGCCCCCTACGAGCAGTACTTC. It yields the protein CASSLGQAPYEQYF.

This chain connects TRBV7-2 to TRBJ1-2; D remains unclear. V dropped 4 bases and J dropped 7 bases, with 13 bases sitting between them. This CDR3 region has 13 residues. CDR1 is SGHTA, CDR2 FQGNSA, per germline. The CDR3 region is CASSSFTPGGYTF. Here the CDR3 DNA reads TGTGCCAGCAGCTCCTTCACCCCGGGTGGCTACACCTTC.

This chain connects TRBV7-9 to TRBJ2-7; maybe TRBD2 (5 bases). The V gene lost 4 bases and the J gene lost 0 bases, with 13 bases spanning the gap. The CDR3 is made up of 15 amino acids. Germline assignment: CDR1 SEHNR and CDR2 FQNEAQ (reference sequence). CDR3 sequence reads: CASSSRDGLSYEQYF. Here the CDR3 DNA reads TGTGCCAGCAGCTCCCGGGATGGACTCTCCTACGAGCAGTACTTC.

This clonotype was recorded a few times. This chain connects TRBV6-1 to TRBJ1-5; 7 bases align to TRBD1. Per germline, CDR1 MNHNS and CDR2 SASEGT. The CDR3 has 16 amino acids. The V and J ends lost 4 bases and 6 bases, in that order; junction bases with no gene match: 12. CDR3 sequence: CASSALRQGLGQPQHF. CDR3 sequence (DNA): TGTGCCAGCAGTGCCCTAAGACAGGGATTGGGTCAGCCCCAGCATTTT.

This clonotype was recorded at least ten times. The chain recombines TRBV7-2 with TRBJ1-5; D possibly corresponds to TRBD1 (5 bases). The V end lost 1 base, the J end lost 4 bases, and 11 bases lay between the germline ends. The CDR3 spans 15 residues. CDR1 is SGHTA, CDR2 FQGNSA, per germline. CDR3 protein: CASSLGQGRNQPQHF. DNA of the CDR3: TGTGCCAGCAGCTTAGGGCAGGGTCGAAATCAGCCCCAGCATTTT.

Ten or more counts support this clonotype. The chain joins TRBV24-1 to TRBJ1-1; D call uncertain. Per germline, CDR1 KGHDR and CDR2 SFDVKD. The CDR3 runs 12 residues. With 2 bases removed from V and 10 bases from J, the gap between germline ends came to 10 bases. CDR3 sequence (DNA): TGTGCCACCAGTGATTCGGTCGGAAGAGCTTTCTTT. This encodes CATSDSVGRAFF.

There are many counts of this clonotype. The rearrangement links TRBV5-1 to TRBJ1-1; no clear D gene. V gave up 0 bases and J gave up 1 base, with 13 bases separating them. The CDR3 extends over 16 amino acids. Germline loops: CDR1 SGHRS, CDR2 YFSETQ. CDR3 nucleotide sequence: TGCGCCAGCAGCTTGGCCAGGAGACAACAGAACACTGAAGCTTTCTTT. Translated, it gives CASSLARRQQNTEAFF.

The chain is built from TRBV7-2 and TRBJ2-5; D not certain. The germline V gene encodes CDR1 SGHTA and CDR2 FQGNSA. V lost 5 bases, J lost 5 bases, and 6 bases lay in between. The CDR3 has 11 residues. The CDR3 nucleotides are TGTGCCAGCAGCCCGAATGAGACCCAGTACTTC. Protein sequence: CASSPNETQYF.

This sequence joins TRBV6-5 and TRBJ1-5; unclear D gene. In germline, CDR1 is MNHEY, CDR2 SVGAGI. V was clipped by 0 bases and J by 6 bases, with 9 bases between them. CDR3 size: 14 residues. CDR3 nucleotide sequence: TGTGCCAGCAGTTACTCCTCCGTGGGTCAGCCCCAGCATTTT. The encoded protein is CASSYSSVGQPQHF.

This clonotype has a handful of counts. The DNA for the CDR3 is TGTGCCACCAGCAGGGGAGGGGACAGCGCCTATGGCTACACCTTC. Translation gives CATSRGGDSAYGYTF. The chain links TRBV15 to TRBJ1-2; TRBD1 matches at 7 bases. Germline CDR1 is LNHNV and CDR2 is YYDKDF (reference sequence). The V gene end was trimmed by 3 bases and the J gene end by 4 bases; junction bases not matched to a gene: 8. The length of the CDR3 is 15 residues.

The DNA of the CDR3 is TGCGCCAGCAGCTTGGACTCGGCAGGGTACGGAAACACCATATATTTT. This sequence encodes CASSLDSAGYGNTIYF. This chain joins TRBV5-1 and TRBJ1-3, with a weak D call TRBD1 (5 bases). The V end was cut by 0 bases, the J end by 4 bases, with 14 bases between. CDR1 SGHRS and CDR2 YFSETQ come from the germline V gene. This CDR3 is built from 16 residues.

Note on this clonotype: A single base separates this from a much larger clone, so it may be a read error. This rearrangement joins TRBV4-3 to TRBJ2-1, with 10 bases aligning to TRBD2. The CDR3 totals 17 residues. Germline CDR1 and CDR2: LGHNA and YSLEER. The CDR3 spells CASCQQRTSGLHNEQFF. The CDR3 region has the DNA TGCGCCAGCTGCCAACAACGGACTAGCGGACTACACAATGAGCAGTTCTTC.

CDR3 in DNA: TGCGCCAGCAGCATCAGTCAAGAGAGGACTAAACGGCAAGAGACCCAGTACTTC. Its translation is CASSISQERTKRQETQYF. This chain connects TRBV5-1 to TRBJ2-5, with D maybe TRBD2 (6 bases). V dropped 4 bases and J dropped 2 bases, with 24 bases sitting between them. This CDR3 is 18 amino acids long. Germline loops: CDR1 SGHRS, CDR2 YFSETQ.

This clonotype was counted many times. The V gene is TRBV5-1, the J gene TRBJ2-1; maybe TRBD1 (6 bases). The CDR3 loop spans 16 amino acids. Germline CDR1 and CDR2: SGHRS and YFSETQ. V lost 2 bases and J 8 bases, leaving 20 bases between the germline ends. The CDR3 loop reads CASSFSVGAFRDEQFF. CDR3 coding DNA: TGCGCCAGCAGCTTTTCGGTGGGGGCCTTCAGGGATGAGCAGTTCTTC.

The chain joins TRBV7-3 to TRBJ2-2; TRBD1 matches at 7 bases. From germline, CDR1 is SGHTA and CDR2 FQGTGA. The V and J ends lost 5 bases and 4 bases, in that order; junction bases with no gene match: 16. CDR3 length equals 18 residues. The CDR3 region is CASSVTGTAYFPTGELFF. CDR3 bases: TGTGCCAGCAGCGTGACCGGGACAGCCTATTTTCCCACCGGGGAGCTGTTTTTT.

The rearrangement uses TRBV7-3 and TRBJ2-5; D might be TRBD2 (7 bases). Germline CDR1 and CDR2: SGHTA and FQGTGA. This CDR3 comprises 18 residues. Trimming took off 1 base at V and 2 bases at J, with 20 bases between the two ends. The CDR3: CASSLSGGGGPQQETQYF. DNA of the CDR3: TGTGCCAGCAGCTTAAGCGGGGGAGGGGGACCTCAACAAGAGACCCAGTACTTC.

This clonotype was seen at least ten times. The V gene is TRBV5-1, the J gene TRBJ2-1, with 7 bases fitting TRBD2. Trimming at V came to 4 bases and at J to 2 bases, leaving 12 bases not matched to a gene. Per germline, CDR1 SGHRS and CDR2 YFSETQ. CDR3 length equals 17 residues. The DNA for the CDR3 is TGCGCCAGCAGCACTCTACCCGGGACTACCGCCTACAATGAGCAGTTCTTC. Protein: CASSTLPGTTAYNEQFF.

This clonotype was observed a few times. CDR3 nucleotide sequence: TGTGCCAGCTCACCGGCCGTAGACGCAGATACGCAGTATTTT. This translates into CASSPAVDADTQYF. The chain uses TRBV18 and TRBJ2-3; D uncertain. V was trimmed by 3 bases and J by 4 bases, leaving 11 bases between them. This CDR3 comprises 14 residues. Germline V lookup: CDR1 KGHSH, CDR2 LQKENI.

J is TRBJ2-1 and V is TRBV18; TRBD2 might be the D (5 bases). Trimming removed 4 bases at V and 7 bases at J, with 14 bases between. The germline V gene has CDR1 KGHSH and CDR2 LQKENI. This CDR3 has 14 residues. The CDR3 coding sequence is TGTGCCAGCTCACGTGGAGAGGGCCCAAATGAGCAGTTCTTC. It codes for CASSRGEGPNEQFF.

This clonotype was observed at least ten times. This sequence joins TRBV12-3 or TRBV12-4 and TRBJ2-1; 11 nucleotides line up with TRBD2. With 6 bases clipped from V and 7 bases from J, the junction kept 8 bases outside the gene matches. The CDR3 contains 15 residues. The CDR3 sequence is CASSLAGGQGNEQFF. DNA for the CDR3: TGTGCCAGCAGCCTAGCGGGAGGCCAAGGTAATGAGCAGTTCTTC.